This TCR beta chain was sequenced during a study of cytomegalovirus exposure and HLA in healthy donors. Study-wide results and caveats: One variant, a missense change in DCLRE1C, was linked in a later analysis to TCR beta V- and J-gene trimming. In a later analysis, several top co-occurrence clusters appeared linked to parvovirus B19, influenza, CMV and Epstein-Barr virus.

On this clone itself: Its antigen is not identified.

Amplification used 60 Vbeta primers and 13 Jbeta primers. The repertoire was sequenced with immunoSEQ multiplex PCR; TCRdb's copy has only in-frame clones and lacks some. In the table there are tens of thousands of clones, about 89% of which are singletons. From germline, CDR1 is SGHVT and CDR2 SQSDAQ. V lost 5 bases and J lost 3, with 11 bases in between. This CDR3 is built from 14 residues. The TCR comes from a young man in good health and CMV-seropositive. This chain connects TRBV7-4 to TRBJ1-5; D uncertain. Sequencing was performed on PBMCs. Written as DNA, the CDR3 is TGTGCCAGCAGCGAAAGTGGCCCCAATCAGCCCCAGCATTTT. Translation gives CASSESGPNQPQHF.